This TCR beta chain was documented in a study of shared clonotypes between healthy human individuals. At the level of the study: Contributing individuals were two females and a few males aged 18 to 49.

Some clones are missing from TCRdb's copy, which holds only in-frame ones; the method was immunoSEQ multiplex PCR. In the table there are around 550,000 clones, about 95% of which are singletons. Whole-study results and caveats: Approximately 5% of naive CD4 clonotypes were shared across several donors. The researchers took only blood, and tissue repertoires probably look different.

Comments on this clone: The antigen is undetermined.

CDR1 and CDR2 from the germline V gene are SGHRS and YFSETQ. V lost 0 bases and J 9 bases, leaving 19 bases between the germline ends. The CDR3 covers 15 residues. The clonotype was recovered from a young woman in good health. This chain connects TRBV5-1 to TRBJ2-7, with D unresolved. Material: naive CD4+ T cells sorted from blood. Subset denoted: CD45RA+ positively selected. In DNA form, the CDR3 reads TGCGCCAGCAGCTTGGCCGGCTCAGAACCTATCGGGCAGTACTTC. It encodes CASSLAGSEPIGQYF.